This T cell receptor beta chain was profiled in a study of identical twins. Points from the study as a whole: Insertions ran lower in abundant cord blood beta clonotypes, though not in memory repertoires. Out-of-frame alpha sequences shared by twins showed excess low generation probability.

A universal primer site arose from template switching, and cDNA bore unique molecular identifiers. Via MiXCR, TCRdb re-called the 5' RACE reads, giving one row per CDR3 protein. The repertoire consists of approximately 470,000 distinct CDR3 sequences, with approximately 15% occurring once and the leading ten covering about 0.52%. In regard to this clonotype: The antigen remains undetermined.

Germline CDR1 reads ENHRY; CDR2 reads SYGVKD. The CDR3 extends over 14 amino acids. The germline V and J ends were trimmed by 3 bases and 5 bases, with 11 bases remaining between them. The same data also went into a second study, on yellow fever vaccine responses in identical twins.

The origin of this receptor is a young woman in good health. The sample comprised CD4+ T cells sorted from blood. The chain employs TRBV10-3 and TRBJ1-5; weak D call: TRBD1 (6 bases). The CDR3 protein is CAISESAGDQPQHF. As DNA, the CDR3 is TGTGCCATCAGTGAATCAGCAGGGGATCAGCCCCAGCATTTT.